This T cell receptor (beta chain) was sequenced for a study of cytomegalovirus exposure and HLA in healthy donors. Study at large: The approximately 120 validation repertoires used the same platform as the 666 first-cohort repertoires, a later analysis reported.

Findings and limits, study-wide: Reports described diagnosis of cytomegalovirus status by the classifier as highly specific and sensitive.

In regard to this clone: What it recognizes is unknown.

V trimming: 0 bases; J trimming: 4 bases; junction bases outside the gene matches: 13. The CDR3 totals 18 residues. CDR1 is SGHNT, CDR2 YYREEE, per germline (reference sequence). Profiling relied on immunoSEQ multiplex PCR, and the TCRdb table lists in-frame clones only, not all of them. The sample has 68,000 or so clones; approximately 90% are singletons. The sequencing input was PBMCs. This sequence originates from a man between 18 and 35 years old in good health and CMV-seronegative. This rearrangement joins TRBV5-4 to TRBJ2-4; 7 positions match TRBD1. The CDR3: CASSLVLGQALRKNIQYF. The DNA of the CDR3 is TGTGCCAGCAGCTTGGTCCTTGGACAGGCCCTTAGAAAAAACATTCAGTACTTC.